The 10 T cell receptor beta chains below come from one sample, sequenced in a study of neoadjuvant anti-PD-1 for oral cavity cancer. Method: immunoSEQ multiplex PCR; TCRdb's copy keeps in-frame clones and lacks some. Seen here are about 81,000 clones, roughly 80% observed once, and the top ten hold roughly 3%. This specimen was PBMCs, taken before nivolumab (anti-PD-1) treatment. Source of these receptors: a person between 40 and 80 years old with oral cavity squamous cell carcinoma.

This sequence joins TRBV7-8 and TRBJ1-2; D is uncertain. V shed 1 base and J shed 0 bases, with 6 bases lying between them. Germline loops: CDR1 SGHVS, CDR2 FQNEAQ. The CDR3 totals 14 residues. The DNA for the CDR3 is TGTGCCAGCAGCTTAGTGTTGACTAACTATGGCTACACCTTC. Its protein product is CASSLVLTNYGYTF.

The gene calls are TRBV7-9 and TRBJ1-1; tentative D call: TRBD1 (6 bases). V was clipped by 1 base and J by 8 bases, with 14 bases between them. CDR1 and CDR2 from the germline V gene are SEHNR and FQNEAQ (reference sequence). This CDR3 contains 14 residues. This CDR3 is CASSLEGRGWEAFF. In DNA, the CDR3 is TGTGCCAGCAGCTTAGAGGGCAGGGGATGGGAAGCTTTCTTT.

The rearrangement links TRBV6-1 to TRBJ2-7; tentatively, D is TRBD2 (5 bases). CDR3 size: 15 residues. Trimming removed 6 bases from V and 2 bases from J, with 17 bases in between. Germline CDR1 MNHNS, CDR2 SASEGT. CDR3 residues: CASRGGSTAAYEQYF. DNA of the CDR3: TGTGCCAGCAGGGGCGGATCTACAGCGGCCTACGAGCAGTACTTC.

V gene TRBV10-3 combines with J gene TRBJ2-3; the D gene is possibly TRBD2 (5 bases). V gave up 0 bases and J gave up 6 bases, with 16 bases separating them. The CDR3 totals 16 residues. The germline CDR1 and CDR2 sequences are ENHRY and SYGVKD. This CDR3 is CAISESRTQASDTQYF. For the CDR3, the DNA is TGTGCCATCAGTGAGTCGCGGACTCAGGCTTCTGATACGCAGTATTTT.

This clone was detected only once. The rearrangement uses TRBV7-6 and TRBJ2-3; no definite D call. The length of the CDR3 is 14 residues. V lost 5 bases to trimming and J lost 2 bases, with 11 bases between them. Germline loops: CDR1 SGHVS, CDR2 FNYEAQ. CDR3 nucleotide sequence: TGTGCCAGCAGCCGGTCGGGTAACACAGATACGCAGTATTTT. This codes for CASSRSGNTDTQYF.

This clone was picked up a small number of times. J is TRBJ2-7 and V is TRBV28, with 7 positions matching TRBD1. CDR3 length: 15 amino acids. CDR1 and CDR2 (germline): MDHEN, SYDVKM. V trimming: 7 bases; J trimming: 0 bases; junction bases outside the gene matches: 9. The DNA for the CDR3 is TGTGCCAGCATCACTACAGGGGACCCCTCCTACGAGCAGTACTTC. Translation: CASITTGDPSYEQYF.

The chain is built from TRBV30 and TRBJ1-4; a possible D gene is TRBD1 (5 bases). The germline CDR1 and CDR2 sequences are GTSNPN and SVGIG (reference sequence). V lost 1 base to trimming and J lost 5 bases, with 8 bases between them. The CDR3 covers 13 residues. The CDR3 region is CAWSGQLNEKLFF. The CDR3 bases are TGTGCCTGGAGTGGACAGCTGAATGAAAAACTGTTTTTT.

The CDR3 nucleotides read TGTGCCAGCATTAGACAGACAGCTAACTATGGCTACACCTTC. Translating gives CASIRQTANYGYTF. The gene calls are TRBV6-6 and TRBJ1-2, with D perhaps TRBD1 (5 bases). CDR1 is MNHNY, CDR2 SVGAGI, per germline (reference sequence). CDR3 length equals 14 residues. Trimming left V 7 bases short and J 0 bases short, with 12 bases between.

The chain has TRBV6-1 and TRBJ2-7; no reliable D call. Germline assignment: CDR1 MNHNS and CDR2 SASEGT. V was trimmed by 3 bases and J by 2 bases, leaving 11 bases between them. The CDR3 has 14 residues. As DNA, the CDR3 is TGTGCCAGCAGTGATGGGCCACTTACCTACGAGCAGTACTTC. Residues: CASSDGPLTYEQYF.

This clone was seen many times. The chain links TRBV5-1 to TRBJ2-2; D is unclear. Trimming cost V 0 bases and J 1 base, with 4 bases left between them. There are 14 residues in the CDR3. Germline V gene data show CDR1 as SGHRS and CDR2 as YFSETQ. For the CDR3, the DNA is TGCGCCAGCAGCTTGGGAGGGAACACCGGGGAGCTGTTTTTT. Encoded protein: CASSLGGNTGELFF.